This T cell receptor beta chain was obtained from a study of early T cells in non-severe SARS-CoV-2 infection. About the study: The authors sequenced bulk RNA from unsorted whole blood, leaving chains unpaired.

At least ten counts were recorded for this clonotype. Its antigen remains unknown. Researchers attached unique molecular identifiers to individual cDNA molecules. Each CDR3 protein gets one entry after TCRdb re-called the 5' RACE reads with MiXCR. Of tens of thousands of distinct CDR3 sequences listed, more than 7% are singletons. Study results and caveats: A preference for anti-spike CD8 responses marked VDJdb matching, which missed private and CD4 specificities.

In germline, CDR1 is SEHNR, CDR2 FQNEAQ (reference sequence). J was trimmed by 7 bases and V by 3 bases; bases with no gene match: 6. The CDR3 runs to 16 residues. What was sequenced was whole blood. The rearrangement joins TRBV7-9 to TRBJ2-1; 13 positions match TRBD2. This clonotype was obtained from an adult who was a healthcare worker with PCR-confirmed SARS-CoV-2 infection or an uninfected control (not recorded which). CDR3 nucleotide sequence: TGTGCCAGCAGCTTTATCACTAGCGGGAGGGATAATGAGCAGTTCTTC. Translated: CASSFITSGRDNEQFF.